The 2 T cell receptor beta chains below come from one sample, sequenced in a study of T-cell memory formation after mild COVID-19. TCRdb redid the calling of the 5' RACE reads with MiXCR, one entry per CDR3 protein. The repertoire has some 69,000 distinct CDR3 sequences, approximately 16% of them found once; the top ten carry 31%. What was sequenced was PBMCs or a T cell subset sorted from them (not recorded which). These receptors originate from an adult woman who had mild COVID-19 (a few samples of this study predate the infection). Cell type and time point are not known.

J is TRBJ1-1 and V is TRBV7-9; D is unclear. The length of the CDR3 is 12 residues. The V gene lost 7 bases and the J gene lost 4 bases, with 10 bases spanning the gap. Germline V gene data show CDR1 as SEHNR and CDR2 as FQNEAQ (reference sequence). The DNA of the CDR3 is TGTGCCAGCAAGCTTTCGGCCACTGAAGCTTTCTTT. Its protein product is CASKLSATEAFF.

This clonotype was picked up many times. This chain links TRBV20-1 with TRBJ2-1; a weak D match, TRBD1 (5 bases). The CDR3 is 13 residues long. Germline V gives CDR1 DFQATT, CDR2 SNEGSKA (reference sequence). Trimming stripped 5 bases from V and 0 bases from J, with 8 bases between. The CDR3 DNA reads TGCAGTGCTGACAGAAGCTCCTACAATGAGCAGTTCTTC. Its protein is CSADRSSYNEQFF.